The sequence of this T cell receptor beta chain was determined in a study of graft-versus-host responses after intestinal transplantation. About this clone itself: What it recognizes is unknown.

V dropped 3 bases and J dropped 0; count of bases not matched to a gene: 9. Germline CDR1 reads MNHEY; CDR2 reads SMNVEV (reference sequence). CDR3 length: 18 residues. Here immunoSEQ multiplex PCR was the method, and the copy in TCRdb shows in-frame clones only, minus some. The sample lists 70,000 to 75,000 clones; approximately 88% were seen once. Sequenced here: unstimulated CD8+ T cells sorted from spleen or lymph node cells, sampled before intestinal transplant. This chain uses TRBV27 with TRBJ2-3; 10 nucleotides agree with TRBD2. This receptor was taken from a human donor who received an intestinal transplant. The CDR3: CASSFGASGGSSTDTQYF. The CDR3 bases are TGTGCCAGCAGTTTCGGGGCTAGCGGGGGATCTAGCACAGATACGCAGTATTTT.